The 12 T cell receptor beta chains below come from one sample, sequenced in a study of OX40 agonist ivuxolimab in advanced cancers. TCRdb keeps only in-frame clones here, not all; method: immunoSEQ multiplex PCR. The sample carries around 71,000 clones, about 88% recorded once. The specimen comprised CD4+ or CD8+ T cells sorted from blood, sampled in a trial of the OX40 agonist ivuxolimab. These TCRs come from an adult with an advanced solid tumor such as melanoma, head and neck, liver or kidney cancer.

The table lists this clone with a few counts. The chain has TRBV14 and TRBJ2-7, with 10 nucleotides matching TRBD1. The CDR3 sequence is 15 residues long. J lost 3 bases, V lost 1 base, and 3 bases had no gene match. Per germline, CDR1 SGHDN and CDR2 FVKESK. This chain's CDR3 is CASSQGDRGLYEQYF. In DNA, the CDR3 is TGTGCCAGCAGCCAAGGGGACAGGGGCCTCTACGAGCAGTACTTC.

V is TRBV7-9 and J is TRBJ2-1; a possible D gene is TRBD2 (5 bases). V lost 3 bases to trimming and J lost 3 bases, with 12 bases between them. Germline CDR1 reads SEHNR; CDR2 reads FQNEAQ (reference sequence). The CDR3 extends over 15 amino acids. CDR3 in amino acids: CASSFTGMGYNEQFF. The CDR3 coding sequence is TGTGCCAGCAGCTTTACGGGAATGGGCTACAATGAGCAGTTCTTC.

The chain has TRBV11-2 and TRBJ2-3; D remains ambiguous. This CDR3 contains 11 residues. Germline values: CDR1 SGHAT, CDR2 FQNNGV. V lost 5 bases and J 6 bases, leaving 6 bases between the germline ends. The CDR3 DNA reads TGTGCCAGCAGCGAGATGGATACGCAGTATTTT. This sequence encodes CASSEMDTQYF. Filled out from reference TRBV11-2 and TRBJ2-3, the complete variable domain reads EAGVAQSPRYKIIEKRQSVAFWCNPISGHATLYWYQQILGQGPKLLIQFQNNGVVDDSQLPKDRFSAERLKGVDSTLKIQPAKLEDSAVYLCASSEMDTQYFGPGTRLTVL.

This rearrangement joins TRBV19 to TRBJ2-5; possibly TRBD2 for D (6 bases). The CDR3 has 14 amino acids. Trimming left V 7 bases short and J 2 bases short, with 14 bases between. Germline loops: CDR1 LNHDA, CDR2 SQIVND (reference sequence). The CDR3 nucleotides read TGTGCCAGTAAGAGAGCGGGCCCACAAGAGACCCAGTACTTC. Its translation: CASKRAGPQETQYF.

This clone was seen only a few times. The gene calls are TRBV10-3 and TRBJ1-5; no definite D call. Germline values: CDR1 ENHRY, CDR2 SYGVKD. This CDR3 is 14 amino acids long. V lost 3 bases to trimming and J lost 0 bases, with 6 bases between them. CDR3 in amino acids: CAISDPDSNQPQHF. The CDR3 coding sequence is TGTGCCATCAGTGACCCTGATAGCAATCAGCCCCAGCATTTT.

The V gene is TRBV6-1, the J gene TRBJ1-2; D is perhaps TRBD1 (5 bases). The germline V gene encodes CDR1 MNHNS and CDR2 SASEGT. This CDR3 has 13 amino acids. Trimming shortened V by 4 bases and J by 3 bases, and 9 bases separated the two germline ends. CDR3 in amino acids: CASSVGGDYGYTF. CDR3 DNA sequence: TGTGCCAGCAGTGTTGGGGGGGACTATGGCTACACCTTC.

The rearrangement links TRBV2 to TRBJ2-7; the D is unclear. The CDR3 covers 12 residues. V dropped 6 bases and J dropped 3 bases, with 9 bases sitting between them. Germline V lookup: CDR1 SNHLY, CDR2 FYNNEI. CDR3 coding DNA: TGTGCCAGCAGGGTAGACATCTACGAGCAGTACTTC. Protein sequence: CASRVDIYEQYF. The complete variable domain, with remaining parts taken from reference TRBV2 and TRBJ2-7, reads EPEVTQTPSHQVTQMGQEVILRCVPISNHLYFYWYRQILGQKVEFLVSFYNNEISEKSEIFDDQFSVERPDGSNFTLKIRSTKLEDSAMYFCASRVDIYEQYFGPGTRLTVT.

This chain uses TRBV19 with TRBJ1-2; D gene ambiguous. Germline V CDR1 and CDR2: LNHDA, SQIVND (reference sequence). The CDR3 covers 12 residues. V lost 4 bases to trimming and J lost 8 bases, with 11 bases between them. CDR3 residues: CASSTRASGYTF. Written as DNA, the CDR3 is TGTGCCAGTAGTACTCGGGCGTCGGGCTACACCTTC.

Comment on this clone: The sample holds other DNA sequences that translate to the same CDR3. The chain employs TRBV10-3 and TRBJ2-1, with D unclear. Trimming removed 2 bases from V and 10 bases from J, with 9 bases in between. CDR1 and CDR2 from the germline V gene are ENHRY and SYGVKD. The CDR3 spans 12 residues. The CDR3 protein is CAISEPGREQFF. In DNA form, the CDR3 reads TGTGCCATCAGTGAGCCTGGGCGGGAGCAGTTCTTC.

The genes are TRBV30 and TRBJ1-2, with a weak D call TRBD1 (6 bases). The CDR3 spans 13 residues. The germline V and J ends were trimmed by 0 bases and 6 bases, with 11 bases remaining between them. Germline V CDR1 and CDR2: GTSNPN, SVGIG (reference sequence). CDR3 residues: CAWSVGARDGYTF. The DNA for the CDR3 is TGTGCCTGGAGTGTGGGGGCTCGCGATGGCTACACCTTC.

This clone was counted once. The genes are TRBV5-1 and TRBJ2-7; possibly TRBD1 or TRBD2 for D (6 bases each). V was pared by 5 bases and J by 4 bases, with 22 bases between. The CDR3 sequence is 16 residues long. In germline, CDR1 is SGHRS, CDR2 YFSETQ. The CDR3 here is CASRRGEDYGVYEQYF. CDR3 DNA: TGCGCCAGCAGGAGGGGGGAAGATTATGGAGTTTACGAGCAGTACTTC.

This rearrangement joins TRBV7-2 to TRBJ1-5; D perhaps matches TRBD1 (6 bases). Germline V lookup: CDR1 SGHTA, CDR2 FQGNSA. The CDR3 contains 15 residues. V dropped 1 base and J dropped 5 bases, with 12 bases sitting between them. The CDR3: CASSLERGMYQPQHF. DNA for the CDR3: TGTGCCAGCAGCTTAGAAAGGGGGATGTATCAGCCCCAGCATTTT.